The 10 T cell receptor beta chains listed next were all sequenced from one sample in a study of CD8+ T cells in alopecia areata. Documented treatment: oral pan-JAK inhibitor, 5-10 mg twice daily. Reverse transcription of extracted RNA yielded cDNA, which provided the sequencing template. TCRdb's copy holds only in-frame clones and misses some; the assay was immunoSEQ multiplex PCR. The sample gives 150,000 to 200,000 clones, around 64% of which show up once; about 1.3% is in the top ten. Sequencing was performed on CD4+ T cells sorted from blood, taken at approximately week 50, from a patient treated with tofacitinib. These receptors were obtained from a human donor with alopecia areata.

The chain combines TRBV5-1 with TRBJ1-5, with D uncertain. Germline assignment: CDR1 SGHRS and CDR2 YFSETQ. V was cut by 0 bases and J by 5 bases, with 6 bases left in between. The CDR3 has 13 amino acids. The DNA of the CDR3 is TGCGCCAGCAGCTTGGATTCGTATCAGCCCCAGCATTTT. It yields the protein CASSLDSYQPQHF.

The chain uses TRBV30 and TRBJ2-6; TRBD1 is a possible D gene (5 bases). Germline CDR1 is GTSNPN and CDR2 is SVGIG (reference sequence). Deletions cut 2 bases from V and 0 bases from J, with 5 bases between. This CDR3 comprises 14 residues. Here the CDR3 DNA reads TGTGCCTGGAGTCAGGGCTCTGGGGCCAACGTCCTGACTTTC. This codes for CAWSQGSGANVLTF.

J is TRBJ2-4 and V is TRBV30; perhaps TRBD2 as D (5 bases). The CDR3 is 12 residues long. Trimming cost V 1 base and J 9 bases, with 10 bases left between them. The germline CDR1 and CDR2 sequences are GTSNPN and SVGIG (reference sequence). The CDR3, as DNA: TGTGCCTGGAGTGCCAGAGGAGGCATTCAGTACTTC. It translates to CAWSARGGIQYF.

The chain recombines TRBV30 with TRBJ2-3; 9 bases are a match to TRBD2. Germline V gene data show CDR1 as GTSNPN and CDR2 as SVGIG (reference sequence). The trim removed 2 bases at V and 5 bases at J, leaving 8 bases unmatched. The CDR3 is made up of 15 amino acids. CDR3 residues: CAWSYRRGGRDTQYF. CDR3 bases: TGTGCCTGGAGTTATCGGCGGGGGGGCCGAGATACGCAGTATTTT.

The J gene is TRBJ2-7, the V gene TRBV6-6, with a weak D call TRBD1 (6 bases). V dropped 5 bases and J dropped 4 bases, with 21 bases sitting between them. Germline V gene lookup returns CDR1 MNHNY and CDR2 SVGAGI (reference sequence). This CDR3 spans 16 amino acids. The CDR3 is CASSPPPGQGQYEQYF. The CDR3, as DNA: TGTGCCAGCAGTCCCCCTCCGGGACAAGGACAGTACGAGCAGTACTTC.

The CDR3 region is CASSFEGSGQPQHF. The CDR3 bases are TGCGCCAGCAGCTTTGAGGGATCTGGCCAGCCCCAGCATTTT. This chain connects TRBV5-1 to TRBJ1-5; D ambiguous. V gave up 2 bases and J gave up 7 bases, with 13 bases separating them. From germline, CDR1 is SGHRS and CDR2 YFSETQ. The CDR3 is 14 residues long.

V usage is TRBV4-2 and J usage is TRBJ2-7; 12 nucleotides line up with TRBD2. This CDR3 spans 19 amino acids. Germline assignment: CDR1 LGHNA and CDR2 YNFKEQ. The junction had 9 bases not matched to a gene; V was cut back by 0 bases and J by 0 bases. CDR3 DNA: TGTGCCAGCAGCCAAGATACTACTAGCGGGGGGCTAGGCTCCTACGAGCAGTACTTC. This translates into CASSQDTTSGGLGSYEQYF.

In this sample, this clone turned up a few times. CDR3 region: CASSRGGGSNQPQHF. DNA for the CDR3: TGTGCCAGCAGCCGAGGAGGAGGTAGCAATCAGCCCCAGCATTTT. The chain carries TRBV2 and TRBJ1-5, with unresolved D. The CDR3 extends over 15 amino acids. CDR1 SNHLY and CDR2 FYNNEI come from the germline V gene. Between the trimmed V and J ends, which lost 6 bases and 0 bases, there was a span of 12 bases.

CDR3 in DNA: TGTGCCAGCAGTGAATCGGGGGGAAATGAGCAGTTCTTC. This translates into CASSESGGNEQFF. The V and J genes are TRBV25-1 and TRBJ2-1, with TRBD2 identical over 7 bases. The CDR3 extends over 13 amino acids. Per the germline V gene, CDR1 is MGHDK and CDR2 is SYGVNS. The junction had 1 base not matched to a gene; V was cut back by 1 base and J by 7 bases.

This clone occurred once. This chain uses TRBV30 with TRBJ2-6; possibly TRBD1 for D (7 bases). CDR1 GTSNPN and CDR2 SVGIG come from the germline V gene (reference sequence). V dropped 5 bases and J dropped 4 bases, with 12 bases sitting between them. The CDR3 loop spans 14 amino acids. The CDR3 loop reads CAWGRGAGANVLTF. Written as DNA, the CDR3 is TGTGCCTGGGGCAGGGGGGCCGGGGCCAACGTCCTGACTTTC.